This TCR beta chain came from a study of OX40 agonist ivuxolimab in advanced cancers. Study context: Ivuxolimab was delivered to patients intravenously every 2 weeks at doses spanning 0.01 to 10 mg/kg. In three patients, partial responses were observed, one with hepatocellular carcinoma and two with cutaneous melanoma. Overall study findings and caveats: Partial responders treated at 0.1-3.0 mg/kg exhibited clonal expansion among the lowest measured. The investigators did not determine what antigen specificity the expanded peripheral T cells had.

Comment on this clone: Antigen: not known.

Germline-derived CDR1 and CDR2 are KGHSH and LQKENI. The CDR3 is 13 amino acids. V lost 2 bases and J lost 4, with 5 bases in between. TCRdb's copy holds only in-frame clones and misses some; the assay was immunoSEQ multiplex PCR. The sample includes 40,000 to 45,000 clones, roughly 88% of them seen just once. This receptor was obtained from an adult with an advanced solid tumor such as melanoma, head and neck, liver or kidney cancer. The chain uses TRBV18 and TRBJ2-2; no reliable D call. Sequenced material: CD4+ or CD8+ T cells sorted from blood, taken in a trial of the OX40 agonist ivuxolimab. CDR3 loop: CASSPTTTGELFF. CDR3 nucleotide sequence: TGTGCCAGCTCACCAACTACCACCGGGGAGCTGTTTTTT.